These 32 T cell receptor beta chains were all obtained from the same sample, sequenced in a study of T cells in Graves' hyperthyroidism and ophthalmopathy. TCR beta CDR3 region amplification was performed from RNA transcripts. First-round RT-PCR targeting the TCR CDR3 was performed with the HTBI primer set. TCRdb re-called the multiplex PCR reads through MiXCR, storing one row per CDR3 protein. The data hold fewer than 550,000 distinct CDR3 sequences, with more than 15% observed a single time. The sequenced sample was blood. These receptors all stem from a woman aged 18-29 years with Graves' hyperthyroidism.

A note on this clonotype: An end of the junction does not agree with germline; a read error may underlie this. V and J are TRBV5-4 and TRBJ2-2; D is perhaps TRBD2 (5 bases). The CDR3 has 15 amino acids. The germline V gene encodes CDR1 SGHNT and CDR2 YYREEE (reference sequence). This CDR3 is CASSDIRRLTGEPFF. The CDR3 DNA reads as TGTGCCAGCAGCGATATAAGGCGACTTACCGGGGAGCCGTTTTTT.

This clonotype was observed many times. V gene TRBV12-3 or TRBV12-4 combines with J gene TRBJ2-5; D is unresolved. The CDR3 loop spans 12 amino acids. V lost 8 bases, J lost 3 bases, and 10 bases lay in between. CDR3 sequence reads: CASGQFEETQYF. The CDR3 bases are TGTGCCAGCGGGCAGTTTGAAGAGACCCAGTACTTC.

This clonotype was seen repeatedly, ten times or more. The V call is TRBV6-1, the J call TRBJ1-4; 8 bases align to TRBD1. The CDR3 length is 13 residues. Unmatched junction bases numbered 5, after V lost 7 bases and J lost 7 bases. The germline V gene encodes CDR1 MNHNS and CDR2 SASEGT. The CDR3 DNA follows: TGTGCCAGCACCAGGGGGCAATTTGAAAAACTGTTTTTT. Encoded protein: CASTRGQFEKLFF.

This clonotype came up many times. V gene TRBV19 combines with J gene TRBJ1-5, with 8 positions matching TRBD1. CDR1 is LNHDA and CDR2 is SQIVND in the germline V gene (reference sequence). The CDR3 extends over 17 amino acids. J was trimmed by 0 bases and V by 5 bases; bases with no gene match: 9. CDR3 sequence reads: CASSVRGRPNSNQPQHF. The CDR3 DNA follows: TGTGCCAGTAGTGTCAGGGGGCGCCCCAATAGCAATCAGCCCCAGCATTTT.

The chain uses TRBV20-1 and TRBJ2-7; 10 bases agree with TRBD1. The germline V gene encodes CDR1 DFQATT and CDR2 SNEGSKA (reference sequence). Trimming took 1 base from V and 0 from J; bases not matched to a gene: 3. The CDR3 has 15 amino acids. Written as DNA, the CDR3 is TGCAGTGCTAGAGCCGGGACAGGGGACTCCTACGAGCAGTACTTC. Amino acids: CSARAGTGDSYEQYF.

This clonotype was counted at least ten times. The V gene is TRBV3-1, the J gene TRBJ2-2, with D possibly called TRBD1 or TRBD2 (5 bases each). Germline CDR1 and CDR2: LGHDT and YNNKEL (reference sequence). CDR3 length: 16 residues. V lost 0 bases and J lost 6, with 14 bases in between. CDR3 loop: CASSQELIVGAGELFF. DNA for the CDR3: TGTGCCAGCAGCCAAGAATTAATTGTGGGGGCCGGGGAGCTGTTTTTT.

Only a few counts were recorded for this clonotype. The chain is built from TRBV20-1 and TRBJ2-7; 7 bases map to TRBD2. The length of the CDR3 is 15 residues. The V gene end was trimmed by 3 bases and the J gene end by 7 bases; junction bases not matched to a gene: 15. Germline V gene lookup returns CDR1 DFQATT and CDR2 SNEGSKA (reference sequence). The CDR3, as DNA: TGCAGTGCTAGGAGTCCTTGGGGGAGGGCCGGGGAGCAGTACTTC. Translating it yields CSARSPWGRAGEQYF.

This clonotype was seen ten or more times. The chain is built from TRBV19 and TRBJ2-7, with 8 bases identical to TRBD1. Unmatched junction bases numbered 7, after V lost 3 bases and J lost 0 bases. The CDR3 sequence is 16 residues long. Germline V gives CDR1 LNHDA, CDR2 SQIVND (reference sequence). CDR3 nucleotides: TGTGCCAGTAGTATCGGGACAGGAGGGAGCTCCTACGAGCAGTACTTC. Its protein product is CASSIGTGGSSYEQYF.

Many counts were recorded for this clonotype. The chain uses TRBV12-3 or TRBV12-4 and TRBJ1-3; the D gene is possibly TRBD1 (5 bases). The ends were cut back, 8 bases at V and 2 bases at J, with 16 bases in the middle. CDR3 size: 15 residues. The CDR3: CASSPGPGAGNTIYF. The CDR3 coding sequence is TGTGCCAGCTCACCCGGTCCGGGGGCTGGAAACACCATATATTTT.

This clonotype was recorded at least ten times. The chain links TRBV28 to TRBJ1-2, with TRBD1 matching over 9 bases. This CDR3 spans 14 amino acids. Germline V gene data show CDR1 as MDHEN and CDR2 as SYDVKM. J was trimmed by 6 bases and V by 5 bases; bases with no gene match: 7. The CDR3 loop reads CASSPRDRVDGYTF. CDR3 DNA: TGTGCCAGCAGTCCCAGGGACAGGGTAGATGGCTACACCTTC.

There are a few counts of this clonotype. The chain combines TRBV7-2 with TRBJ2-7; no clear D. Germline V gene lookup returns CDR1 SGHTA and CDR2 FQGNSA. The CDR3 consists of 13 residues. Trimming took 9 bases from V and 5 from J, leaving 17 bases between them. CDR3 protein: CASRAYLGDEQYF. CDR3 DNA sequence: TGTGCCAGTAGAGCGTATTTGGGCGACGAGCAGTACTTC.

This clonotype was observed many times. This chain links TRBV6-1 with TRBJ1-2; unclear D gene. Between the trimmed V and J ends, which lost 8 bases and 7 bases, there was a span of 14 bases. Germline CDR1 MNHNS, CDR2 SASEGT. The CDR3 has 12 residues. The CDR3 DNA is TGTGCCAGCTGGACTCTAGTTGGTGGCTACACCTTC. It is translated as CASWTLVGGYTF.

The table lists this clonotype with many counts. The V and J genes are TRBV13 and TRBJ2-3; TRBD2 matches 14 bases. CDR3 size: 17 residues. Germline trimming cut 5 bases from V and 2 bases from J; bases unmatched to any gene: 6. Germline V gene data show CDR1 as PRHDT and CDR2 as FYEKMQ (reference sequence). The CDR3 reads CASSEGLAGAVTDTQYF. The DNA for the CDR3 is TGTGCCAGCAGCGAGGGACTAGCGGGAGCCGTCACAGATACGCAGTATTTT.

The CDR3 loop reads CASSPRDWNSNQPQHF. The CDR3 DNA reads as TGTGCCAGCAGTCCCCGAGACTGGAATAGCAATCAGCCCCAGCATTTT. The chain has TRBV2 and TRBJ1-5; no clear D gene. The germline CDR1 and CDR2 sequences are SNHLY and FYNNEI. This CDR3 contains 16 residues. The V end lost 5 bases, the J end lost 0 bases, and 14 bases lay between the germline ends.

The CDR3: CASSYRPWRVQNTGELFF. In nucleotides, the CDR3 is TGTGCCAGCAGCTACCGGCCGTGGCGGGTTCAGAACACCGGGGAGCTGTTTTTT. The rearrangement uses TRBV11-2 and TRBJ2-2, with D maybe TRBD2 (5 bases). The CDR3 has 18 amino acids. CDR1 and CDR2 from the germline V gene are SGHAT and FQNNGV. V was pared by 4 bases and J by 1 base, with 19 bases between.

The table lists this clonotype with many counts. The gene calls are TRBV24-1 and TRBJ2-1, with 9 bases that match TRBD2. The germline V gene has CDR1 KGHDR and CDR2 SFDVKD. Germline trimming cut 0 bases from V and 6 bases from J; bases unmatched to any gene: 2. The CDR3 is made up of 15 amino acids. Here the CDR3 DNA reads TGTGCCACCAGTGATTTGGCTAGCGGGATCAATGAGCAGTTCTTC. Translation: CATSDLASGINEQFF.

V usage is TRBV6-5 and J usage is TRBJ2-2; 12 bases agree with TRBD2. Germline V gene lookup returns CDR1 MNHEY and CDR2 SVGAGI. Germline trimming cut 5 bases from V and 0 bases from J; bases unmatched to any gene: 10. The CDR3 is 19 residues long. CDR3 sequence reads: CASSHSRLAGESNTGELFF. CDR3 nucleotide sequence: TGTGCCAGCAGTCACAGCAGACTAGCGGGGGAATCGAACACCGGGGAGCTGTTTTTT.

This rearrangement joins TRBV19 to TRBJ1-5; D not resolved. Germline CDR1 and CDR2: LNHDA and SQIVND (reference sequence). Trimming took 4 bases from V and 9 from J, leaving 16 bases between them. The CDR3 loop spans 14 amino acids. The CDR3 loop is CASSRQALVPPQHF. The CDR3 bases are TGTGCCAGTAGTAGGCAGGCCCTTGTCCCGCCCCAGCATTTT.

This clonotype was seen ten or more times. In DNA form, the CDR3 reads TGCAGTGCTAGTCCCGCATACATGAGGGGGCAGTTCTTC. Translation: CSASPAYMRGQFF. The V gene is TRBV20-1, the J gene TRBJ2-1; either TRBD1 or TRBD2 may supply D (5 bases each). CDR1 is DFQATT, CDR2 SNEGSKA, per germline (reference sequence). This CDR3 contains 13 residues. The germline V and J ends were trimmed by 3 bases and 12 bases, with 18 bases remaining between them.

This clonotype came up many times. V and J are TRBV7-9 and TRBJ1-1, with D uncertain. The germline V gene has CDR1 SEHNR and CDR2 FQNEAQ (reference sequence). The CDR3 is made up of 15 amino acids. V was pared by 2 bases and J by 1 base, with 11 bases between. CDR3 sequence: CASSLPGLQNTEAFF. The CDR3 DNA reads TGTGCCAGCAGCTTACCGGGCCTACAGAACACTGAAGCTTTCTTT.

This clonotype was seen a few times. The rearrangement links TRBV7-2 to TRBJ2-3, with D tentatively TRBD2 (5 bases). The CDR3 contains 17 residues. Germline CDR1 reads SGHTA; CDR2 reads FQGNSA. V was clipped by 3 bases and J by 0 bases, with 16 bases between them. The CDR3 here is CASSFPTTAISTDTQYF. In DNA form, the CDR3 reads TGTGCCAGCAGCTTCCCGACTACCGCAATTAGCACAGATACGCAGTATTTT.

The genes are TRBV20-1 and TRBJ2-3; D uncertain. CDR3 length: 14 residues. V lost 7 bases and J 5 bases, leaving 19 bases between the germline ends. Germline V gene sequence: CDR1 DFQATT, CDR2 SNEGSKA (reference sequence). DNA for the CDR3: TGCAGTGTTCCCCTGGCCGCCGCCCGAGATACGCAGTATTTT. Residues: CSVPLAAARDTQYF.

A few counts support this clonotype. This chain connects TRBV20-1 to TRBJ2-2; 12 bases fit TRBD2. The CDR3 is made up of 15 amino acids. V was clipped by 6 bases and J by 3 bases; unmatched bases: 5. Looked up from germline, CDR1 is DFQATT and CDR2 is SNEGSKA (reference sequence). CDR3 in amino acids: CSARLAGEDTGELFF. In nucleotides, the CDR3 is TGCAGTGCCAGACTAGCGGGAGAGGACACCGGGGAGCTGTTTTTT.

This clonotype has ten or more counts. The gene calls are TRBV6-1 and TRBJ2-2; D may be TRBD1 (5 bases). Trimming took off 7 bases at V and 5 bases at J, with 11 bases between the two ends. Germline-derived CDR1 and CDR2 are MNHNS and SASEGT. There are 13 residues in the CDR3. CDR3 nucleotide sequence: TGTGCCAGCATGACAGTTAGTACCGGGGAGCTGTTTTTT. This encodes CASMTVSTGELFF.

This clonotype was seen many times. V usage is TRBV2 and J usage is TRBJ2-3; 9 bases are shared with TRBD2. Germline trimming cut 0 bases from V and 0 bases from J; bases unmatched to any gene: 10. Germline loops: CDR1 SNHLY, CDR2 FYNNEI. There are 19 residues in the CDR3. The CDR3 sequence: CASSEALSGGLESTDTQYF. CDR3 DNA sequence: TGTGCCAGCAGTGAAGCGCTAAGCGGGGGGCTCGAGAGCACAGATACGCAGTATTTT.

J is TRBJ2-5 and V is TRBV6-5; 13 nucleotides agree with TRBD2. This CDR3 region has 17 residues. Trimming cost V 0 bases and J 5 bases; bases outside gene matches: 6. The germline CDR1 and CDR2 sequences are MNHEY and SVGAGI. The CDR3 region has the DNA TGTGCCAGCAGTTACTCGGGGACTAGCGGGGTGGGGGAGACCCAGTACTTC. The encoded protein is CASSYSGTSGVGETQYF.

The table lists this clonotype with many counts. The chain combines TRBV12-3 or TRBV12-4 with TRBJ1-3; D not resolved. Trimming removed 4 bases from V and 8 bases from J, with 9 bases in between. CDR3 size: 12 residues. CDR3 coding DNA: TGTGCCAGCAGTTCGGGATCGGACACCATATATTTT. It yields the protein CASSSGSDTIYF.

This clonotype was detected ten times or more. The chain links TRBV18 to TRBJ2-1; 11 bases line up with TRBD2. The CDR3 runs to 16 residues. Trimming at V came to 3 bases and at J to 4 bases, leaving 5 bases not matched to a gene. Per the germline V gene, CDR1 is KGHSH and CDR2 is LQKENI. The CDR3 DNA follows: TGTGCCAGCTCACCGAGTCTAGCGGGGGGATACAATGAGCAGTTCTTC. Protein sequence: CASSPSLAGGYNEQFF.

Turning to this clonotype: Germline and junction disagree at one end, which may indicate a read error. This chain uses TRBV9 with TRBJ2-1; D tentatively fits TRBD1 or TRBD2 (5 bases each). CDR3 length equals 13 residues. Germline lookup yields CDR1 SGDLS and CDR2 YYNGEE. This CDR3 reads CASSVYGGGEQFF. In DNA form, the CDR3 reads TGTGCCAGTAGCGTATATGGGGGTGGTGAGCAGTTCTTC.

Many counts were recorded for this clonotype. This rearrangement joins TRBV7-9 to TRBJ1-6; TRBD1 might be the D (5 bases). This CDR3 is 15 amino acids long. CDR1 is SEHNR and CDR2 is FQNEAQ in the germline V gene (reference sequence). The V and J ends lost 3 bases and 14 bases respectively, with 20 bases between them. The CDR3 DNA follows: TGTGCCAGCAGCTTTACAGGAGATCAAAAGGGGACCCTCCACTTT. It translates to CASSFTGDQKGTLHF.

This clonotype was counted many times. The V and J genes are TRBV7-9 and TRBJ2-7; 10 bases match TRBD1. The length of the CDR3 is 14 residues. Per the germline V gene, CDR1 is SEHNR and CDR2 is FQNEAQ (reference sequence). V trimming: 5 bases; J trimming: 7 bases; junction bases outside the gene matches: 8. The CDR3 nucleotides are TGTGCCAGCAGCCTCCGACAGGGGGCGAGGGAGCAGTACTTC. It encodes CASSLRQGAREQYF.

The chain is built from TRBV6-1 and TRBJ1-1; D is uncertain. Germline CDR1 MNHNS, CDR2 SASEGT. The CDR3 runs 13 residues. Trimming removed 3 bases from V and 11 bases from J, with 16 bases in between. The CDR3: CASSDIGGLRAFF. In nucleotides, the CDR3 is TGTGCCAGCAGTGACATTGGAGGGTTGAGGGCTTTCTTT.